These 24 T cell receptor beta chains were sequenced from one sample in a study of blood T cell repertoires in COVID-19. The table came from immunoSEQ multiplex PCR; TCRdb's copy has only in-frame clones and leaves some out. Here the sample spans about 80,000 clones, approximately 89% being singletons. Sequenced input: peripheral blood. Receptors were obtained from a woman of 80 years or more with acute or convalescent COVID-19.

The chain links TRBV3-1 (or the pseudogene TRBV3-2) to TRBJ2-2; D may be TRBD2 (5 bases). CDR1 is LGHDT, CDR2 YNNKEL, per germline (reference sequence). The length of the CDR3 is 18 residues. V was trimmed by 1 base and J by 5 bases, leaving 20 bases between them. The CDR3, as DNA: TGTGCCAGCAGCCAAGTGGCTTTAGGATACCGGGGTACCGGGGAGCTGTTTTTT. It is translated as CASSQVALGYRGTGELFF.

This rearrangement joins TRBV7-9 to TRBJ1-1; 8 bases align to TRBD1. CDR1 SEHNR and CDR2 FQNEAQ come from the germline V gene (reference sequence). The junction had 9 bases not matched to a gene; V was cut back by 5 bases and J by 1 base. The CDR3 length is 16 residues. In DNA form, the CDR3 reads TGTGCCAGCAGCCCCAGGGGGCAGGGGTCGAACACTGAAGCTTTCTTT. It translates to CASSPRGQGSNTEAFF.

The chain combines TRBV5-8 with TRBJ1-1; TRBD1 agrees at 7 bases. The V gene's germline CDR1 is SGHTS and CDR2 YDEGEE. The CDR3 covers 15 residues. V dropped 5 bases and J dropped 0; count of bases not matched to a gene: 7. The CDR3: CASSTGTAMNTEAFF. As DNA, the CDR3 is TGTGCCAGCAGTACCGGGACAGCTATGAACACTGAAGCTTTCTTT.

The rearrangement links TRBV7-8 to TRBJ1-4, with 7 nucleotides matching TRBD1. The length of the CDR3 is 15 residues. The germline CDR1 and CDR2 sequences are SGHVS and FQNEAQ. V trimming: 3 bases; J trimming: 7 bases; junction bases outside the gene matches: 8. The CDR3 nucleotides read TGTGCCAGCAGCTTGGGACAGTCGTTGAGTGAAAAACTGTTTTTT. Translating gives CASSLGQSLSEKLFF.

The chain carries TRBV7-2 and TRBJ2-2, with 9 nucleotides matching TRBD2. The CDR3 extends over 17 amino acids. The germline V gene encodes CDR1 SGHTA and CDR2 FQGNSA. V shed 2 bases and J 5 bases; nucleotides not matched to a gene: 9. CDR3 protein: CASSLSRGGAITGELFF. The DNA for the CDR3 is TGTGCCAGCAGCTTATCTCGCGGGGGGGCAATAACCGGGGAGCTGTTTTTT.

The chain recombines TRBV6-2 or TRBV6-3 with TRBJ2-7; 10 nucleotides agree with TRBD1. The CDR3 sequence is 15 residues long. Germline assignment: CDR1 MNHEY and CDR2 SVGEGT. V lost 5 bases, J lost 2 bases, and 6 bases stayed unmatched. The CDR3 is CASSTGTGATYEQYF. The CDR3 region has the DNA TGTGCCAGCAGTACCGGGACAGGGGCAACCTACGAGCAGTACTTC.

The genes are TRBV30 and TRBJ2-5; 7 nucleotides match TRBD2. This CDR3 contains 13 residues. Trimming removed 1 base from V and 5 bases from J; junction bases left unmatched: 4. CDR1 is GTSNPN, CDR2 SVGIG, per germline (reference sequence). CDR3 DNA: TGTGCCTGGAGTGGGCCCGGGAGGGAGACCCAGTACTTC. Protein: CAWSGPGRETQYF.

In this sample, this clone turned up a few times. This chain uses TRBV12-5 with TRBJ1-5, with D unresolved. CDR3 length: 14 amino acids. Germline-derived CDR1 and CDR2 are LGHNT and FRNRAP. V lost 9 bases to trimming and J lost 0 bases, with 12 bases between them. CDR3 in DNA: TGTGCTAGCTCTGACTCCTATAGCAATCAGCCCCAGCATTTT. This sequence encodes CASSDSYSNQPQHF.

The chain recombines TRBV6-6 with TRBJ1-5; 7 bases are a match to TRBD1. The germline V gene has CDR1 MNHNY and CDR2 SVGAGI (reference sequence). V lost 7 bases to trimming and J lost 2 bases; unmatched junction nucleotides: 8. This CDR3 spans 15 amino acids. Here the CDR3 DNA reads TGTGCCAGCAATCTTGGACAGGCCGGCAATCAGCCCCAGCATTTT. It translates to CASNLGQAGNQPQHF.

J is TRBJ2-1 and V is TRBV19; D perhaps matches TRBD2 (5 bases). Trimming took 4 bases from V and 5 from J, leaving 12 bases between them. The CDR3 length is 14 residues. The germline gives CDR1 LNHDA, CDR2 SQIVND (reference sequence). CDR3 bases: TGTGCCAGTAGTAAGGTAGGAGGAGACAATGAGCAGTTCTTC. Translation gives CASSKVGGDNEQFF.

V and J are TRBV7-9 and TRBJ2-7; 9 bases align to TRBD1. Germline V gene sequence: CDR1 SEHNR, CDR2 FQNEAQ (reference sequence). The CDR3 consists of 14 residues. J lost 2 bases, V lost 5 bases, and 4 bases had no gene match. CDR3 residues: CASSLGQGTYEQYF. In nucleotides, the CDR3 is TGTGCCAGCAGCCTAGGACAGGGGACCTACGAGCAGTACTTC.

The V call is TRBV9, the J call TRBJ1-2; D might be TRBD1 (6 bases). V was trimmed by 0 bases and J by 7 bases, leaving 10 bases between them. CDR1 is SGDLS and CDR2 is YYNGEE in the germline V gene. There are 13 residues in the CDR3. Here the CDR3 reads CASSVDLQGGYTF. CDR3 DNA: TGTGCCAGCAGCGTAGACCTACAGGGTGGCTACACCTTC. The complete variable domain, with remaining parts taken from reference TRBV9 and TRBJ1-2, reads DSGVTQTPKHLITATGQRVTLRCSPRSGDLSVYWYQQSLDQGLQFLIQYYNGEERAKGNILERFSAQQFPDLHSELNLSSLELGDSALYFCASSVDLQGGYTFGSGTRLTVV.

This clone was recorded a few times. The chain joins TRBV5-1 to TRBJ2-2; possible D gene TRBD2, 7 bases. Trimming left V 4 bases short and J 6 bases short, with 22 bases between. Germline CDR1 and CDR2: SGHRS and YFSETQ. The CDR3 has 17 residues. The CDR3 DNA reads TGCGCCAGCAGCCCACGCGGTGGGGGGGCATTTCCCGGGGAGCTGTTTTTT. This encodes CASSPRGGGAFPGELFF.

The chain links TRBV4-2 to TRBJ1-2, with 9 positions matching TRBD1. The CDR3 covers 15 residues. V dropped 4 bases and J dropped 6; count of bases not matched to a gene: 9. Germline values: CDR1 LGHNA, CDR2 YNFKEQ. The CDR3 DNA follows: TGTGCCAGCAGCCTCGGACAGGGGAGGCGGGATGGCTACACCTTC. It specifies CASSLGQGRRDGYTF.

This chain joins TRBV4-3 and TRBJ1-4, with 8 bases that match TRBD1. The germline gives CDR1 LGHNA, CDR2 YSLEER. Trimming took 1 base from V and 10 from J; bases not matched to a gene: 5. The CDR3 covers 14 residues. The DNA of the CDR3 is TGCGCCAGCAGCCAAGCGGACAGGGCCCCAAAACTGTTTTTT. Protein: CASSQADRAPKLFF.

V and J are TRBV4-3 and TRBJ1-4, with a tentative D call TRBD1 (6 bases). CDR1 LGHNA and CDR2 YSLEER come from the germline V gene. V was shortened by 1 base and J by 3 bases, with 9 bases between the two germline ends. The CDR3 contains 15 residues. CDR3 nucleotides: TGCGCCAGCAGCCAAGCAGGGGTTGCTAATGAAAAACTGTTTTTT. Translated: CASSQAGVANEKLFF.

This clone occurred once. The chain has TRBV6-5 and TRBJ1-6, with 8 nucleotides matching TRBD1. The V gene end was trimmed by 2 bases and the J gene end by 9 bases; junction bases not matched to a gene: 9. In germline, CDR1 is MNHEY, CDR2 SVGAGI. The CDR3 has 16 amino acids. CDR3 protein: CASSYGGQDVGSPLHF. The CDR3 DNA reads as TGTGCCAGCAGTTACGGGGGACAGGACGTCGGTTCACCCCTCCACTTT.

The chain is built from TRBV2 and TRBJ2-7; D gene uncertain. The CDR3 covers 13 residues. V lost 5 bases and J lost 3, with 11 bases in between. Germline-derived CDR1 and CDR2 are SNHLY and FYNNEI. CDR3 sequence: CASSPNLDYEQYF. Written as DNA, the CDR3 is TGTGCCAGCAGTCCCAACCTAGACTACGAGCAGTACTTC.

The V gene is TRBV7-6, the J gene TRBJ1-1; 12 bases match TRBD1. V gave up 4 bases and J gave up 4 bases; unmatched junction bases: 4. The germline V gene encodes CDR1 SGHVS and CDR2 FNYEAQ. The CDR3 has 15 residues. CDR3 sequence reads: CASSSGQGAATEAFF. CDR3 sequence (DNA): TGTGCCAGCAGCTCGGGACAGGGGGCCGCCACTGAAGCTTTCTTT.

This chain uses TRBV6-5 with TRBJ1-3; TRBD1 matches at 7 bases. The germline CDR1 and CDR2 sequences are MNHEY and SVGAGI. V was clipped by 4 bases and J by 1 base; unmatched bases: 4. The CDR3 is 15 amino acids. The CDR3 protein is CASSFDRASGNTIYF. The CDR3 nucleotides are TGTGCCAGCAGTTTTGACAGGGCTTCTGGAAACACCATATATTTT.

The chain's CDR3 is CASKGGVDQPQHF. The CDR3 nucleotides are TGTGCCAGCAAAGGAGGGGTTGATCAGCCCCAGCATTTT. The V call is TRBV2, the J call TRBJ1-5; D possibly corresponds to TRBD1 (5 bases). There are 13 residues in the CDR3. CDR1 is SNHLY and CDR2 is FYNNEI in the germline V gene. V was clipped by 7 bases and J by 5 bases, with 12 bases between them.

This sequence joins TRBV15 and TRBJ1-2, with 8 bases fitting TRBD1. CDR1 is LNHNV, CDR2 YYDKDF, per germline (reference sequence). V dropped 8 bases and J dropped 3; count of bases not matched to a gene: 11. This CDR3 contains 15 residues. This chain's CDR3 is CATAHPGGADYGYTF. The DNA of the CDR3 is TGTGCCACCGCCCACCCAGGGGGCGCGGACTATGGCTACACCTTC. Based on the CDR3 plus reference TRBV15 and TRBJ1-2, the full variable domain is DAMVIQNPRYQVTQFGKPVTLSCSQTLNHNVMYWYQQKSSQAPKLLFHYYDKDFNNEADTPDNFQSRRPNTSFCFLDIRSPGLGDTAMYLCATAHPGGADYGYTFGSGTRLTVV.

Written as DNA, the CDR3 is TGCAGTGCTAGTGGGACAGGGGGAAAGGAGCAGTACTTC. It is translated as CSASGTGGKEQYF. This chain links TRBV20-1 with TRBJ2-7; 11 bases map to TRBD1. The ends lost 3 bases at V and 7 bases at J; junction bases unmatched: 5. The germline V gene has CDR1 DFQATT and CDR2 SNEGSKA (reference sequence). The length of the CDR3 is 13 residues.

The chain couples TRBV6-1 to TRBJ1-2, with D uncertain. The CDR3 runs to 12 residues. The V gene lost 3 bases and the J gene lost 5 bases, with 7 bases spanning the gap. In germline, CDR1 is MNHNS, CDR2 SASEGT. The CDR3 sequence: CASSEEKYGYTF. CDR3 nucleotide sequence: TGTGCCAGCAGTGAGGAGAAGTATGGCTACACCTTC.